A selection of T cell receptor beta chains follows, all from one sample in a study of shared T cell receptors in the human thymus. Libraries were prepared by immunoSEQ multiplex PCR; TCRdb keeps only in-frame clonotypes and omits some of them. This table holds some 700,000 clones, 85% to 90% found once. This same sample was also taken into another study, of human thymus T cells.

The specimen sequenced was thymocytes. The source is a boy younger than two with a congenital heart defect. Each CDR3 is given with its conserved first and last residue. Fields, in order: D gene, V gene, J gene, clone size, CDR3 protein, CDR3 DNA. D genes are given only for firm matches. Clone size is shown for a subset of rows, as once, few, many or a class of expanded clone.

-	TRBV5-5	TRBJ2-7	-	CASSLALGGYEQYF	TGTGCCAGCAGCTTGGCTCTAGGCGGCTACGAGCAGTACTTC
-	TRBV21-1	TRBJ2-1	once	CASSPHSGGPALNYNEQFF	TGTGCCAGCAGCCCCCATTCGGGAGGGCCGGCGCTTAACTACAATGAGCAGTTCTTC
-	TRBV19	TRBJ1-1	once	CASNGGPTIFMNTEAFF	TGTGCCAGTAACGGGGGGCCTACTATATTCATGAACACTGAAGCTTTCTTT
-	TRBV19	TRBJ1-1	-	CASTKPPENTEAFF	TGTGCCAGTACCAAACCGCCAGAAAACACTGAAGCTTTCTTT
TRBD2	TRBV7-9	TRBJ2-7	-	CASSPRLAGPYEQYF	TGTGCCAGCAGCCCTCGGCTAGCGGGCCCCTACGAGCAGTACTTC
-	TRBV7-9	TRBJ1-2	-	CASSLEPIRDTERGGYTF	TGTGCCAGCAGCTTAGAACCCATCCGGGACACTGAACGAGGTGGCTACACCTTC
TRBD2	TRBV4-1	TRBJ2-7	-	CASSQDGGGYEQYF	TGCGCCAGCAGCCAAGATGGGGGGGGGTACGAGCAGTACTTC
TRBD1	TRBV28	TRBJ1-1	-	CASNRQGRGWSAFF	TGTGCCAGCAATCGACAGGGGCGAGGATGGTCGGCTTTCTTT
-	TRBV27	TRBJ2-5	-	CASSSRQQETQYF	TGTGCCAGCAGTTCCCGACAACAAGAGACCCAGTACTTC
-	TRBV29-1	TRBJ2-1	-	CSVGLVACNEQFF	TGCAGCGTTGGGCTGGTGGCTTGCAATGAGCAGTTCTTC
TRBD2	TRBV19	TRBJ2-3	-	CASSKGLSPGTSSDTQYF	TGTGCCAGTAGCAAGGGACTTTCTCCCGGGACTAGTTCAGATACGCAGTATTTT
-	TRBV4-3	TRBJ2-2	-	CASSQDGSRTSNTGELFF	TGCGCCAGCAGCCAAGATGGCAGTAGGACATCGAACACCGGGGAGCTGTTTTTT